This TCR beta chain emerged from a study of metastatic and nonmetastatic thyroid tumors. Study-level background: The study looked at repertoires side by side in blood and in tumor or nodule tissue from malignant and benign thyroid patients. Study-wide results and limits: For both blood and tumor, malignant thyroid tumors reportedly showed significantly higher TCR beta diversity than benign nodules did.

There are a few counts of this clone. The antigen remains undetermined. No treatment of any kind had been given to any patient before thyroid surgery. With 4 bases removed from V and 3 bases from J, the gap between germline ends came to 9 bases. CDR1 ENHRY and CDR2 SYGVKD come from the germline V gene. The CDR3 is 13 residues long. Original data processing: The study took CDR3 differences across clinicopathological groups and made a distant-metastasis classifier for papillary thyroid cancer from them. TCRdb re-called the PCR reads via MiXCR. The V and J calls shown here were made by TCRdb, not taken from the authors' results. The sample has around 41,000 clones, 3% to 3.5% seen once.

This TCR came from a female donor with papillary thyroid cancer or a benign thyroid nodule (not recorded which). Some clones in this sample may be carry-over from other donors' samples. Material for sequencing was blood. This chain connects TRBV10-3 to TRBJ2-5; D unclear. CDR3 region: CAISAQLKETQYF. For the CDR3, the DNA is TGTGCCATCAGTGCACAGCTTAAAGAGACCCAGTACTTC.